A single T cell receptor beta chain is shown here with its context. The data were taken from a study of blood T cell repertoires in COVID-19. Germline V CDR1 and CDR2: SGHTS, YDEGEE. The CDR3 is made up of 15 amino acids. Trimming cost V 2 bases and J 2 bases; bases outside gene matches: 5. Produced via immunoSEQ multiplex PCR; TCRdb's table is partial and in-frame only. The sample lists around 210,000 clones, approximately 91% occurring once. This TCR was recovered from a man aged 50-59 years with COVID-19, enrolled during active disease. This chain uses TRBV5-8 with TRBJ1-2; 8 nucleotides agree with TRBD1. The sequencing input was peripheral blood. The CDR3 region is CASSFQRTGNYGYTF. The CDR3, as DNA: TGTGCCAGCAGCTTCCAGAGGACAGGGAACTATGGCTACACCTTC.